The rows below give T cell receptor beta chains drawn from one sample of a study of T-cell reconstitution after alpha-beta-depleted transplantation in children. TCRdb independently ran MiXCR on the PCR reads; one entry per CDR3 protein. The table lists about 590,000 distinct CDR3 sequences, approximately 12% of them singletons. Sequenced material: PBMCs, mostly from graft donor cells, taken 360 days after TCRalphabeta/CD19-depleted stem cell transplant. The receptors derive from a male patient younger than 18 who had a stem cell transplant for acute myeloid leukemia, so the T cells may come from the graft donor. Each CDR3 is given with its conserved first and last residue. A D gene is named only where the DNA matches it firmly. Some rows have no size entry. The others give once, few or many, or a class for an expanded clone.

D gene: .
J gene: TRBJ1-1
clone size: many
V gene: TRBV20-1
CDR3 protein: CSARDSGVTEAFF

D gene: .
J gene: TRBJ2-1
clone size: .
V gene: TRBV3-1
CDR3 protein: CASSQDRVANEQFF

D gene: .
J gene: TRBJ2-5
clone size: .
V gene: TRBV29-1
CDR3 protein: CSVEVRQREETQYF

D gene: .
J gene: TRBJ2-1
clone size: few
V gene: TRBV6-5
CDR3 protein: CASSYPDERAYNEQFF

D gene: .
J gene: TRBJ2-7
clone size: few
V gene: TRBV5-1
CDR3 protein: CASSTRRTDSYEQYF

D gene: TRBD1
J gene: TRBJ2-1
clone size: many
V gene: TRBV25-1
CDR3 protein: CASSERRQGAHNEQFF

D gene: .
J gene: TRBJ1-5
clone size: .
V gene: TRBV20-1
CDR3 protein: CSARGRGRTPSNQPQHF

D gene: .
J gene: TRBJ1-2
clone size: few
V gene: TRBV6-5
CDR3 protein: CASSYGPGTSYGYTF

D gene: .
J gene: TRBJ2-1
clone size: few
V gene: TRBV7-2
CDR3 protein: CASSLARTAYNEQFF

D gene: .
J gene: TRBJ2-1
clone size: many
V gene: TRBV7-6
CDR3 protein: CASSLMRGRLNNEQFF

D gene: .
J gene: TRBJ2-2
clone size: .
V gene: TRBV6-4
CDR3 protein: CASSGGTGHTGELFF

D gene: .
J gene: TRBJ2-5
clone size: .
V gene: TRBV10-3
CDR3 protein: CAISAGLGETQYF

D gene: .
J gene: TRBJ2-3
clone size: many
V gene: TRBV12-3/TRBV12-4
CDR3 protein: CASRPGVASSTDTQYF

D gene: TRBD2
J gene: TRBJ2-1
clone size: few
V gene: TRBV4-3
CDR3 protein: CASSQGTSGDPYNEQFF

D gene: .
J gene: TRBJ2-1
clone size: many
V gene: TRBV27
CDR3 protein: CASSLGQRFHEQFF

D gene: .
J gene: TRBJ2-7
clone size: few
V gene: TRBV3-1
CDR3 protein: CASSQDRGLFYEQYF

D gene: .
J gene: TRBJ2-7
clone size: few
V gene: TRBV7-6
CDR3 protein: CASSLAEGLYEQYF

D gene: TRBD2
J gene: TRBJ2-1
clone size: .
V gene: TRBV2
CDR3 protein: CASSGFTSGRNNEQFF

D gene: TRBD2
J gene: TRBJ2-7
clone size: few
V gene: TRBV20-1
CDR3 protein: CSARDRPRGYEQYF

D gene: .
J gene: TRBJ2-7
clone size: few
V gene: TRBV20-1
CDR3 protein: CSAVLTGSTYEQYF

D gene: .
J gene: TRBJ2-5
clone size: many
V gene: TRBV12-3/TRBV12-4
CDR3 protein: CASSLEGRYQETQYF

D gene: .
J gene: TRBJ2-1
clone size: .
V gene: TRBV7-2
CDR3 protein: CASSLARTSNYNEQFF

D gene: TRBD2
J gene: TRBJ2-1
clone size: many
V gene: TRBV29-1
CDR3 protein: CSVQGPSGVPANEQFF

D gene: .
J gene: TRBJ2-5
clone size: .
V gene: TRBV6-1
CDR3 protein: CASRPGSRETQYF

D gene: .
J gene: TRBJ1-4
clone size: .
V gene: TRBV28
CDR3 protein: CASSWSETGIRNEKLFF

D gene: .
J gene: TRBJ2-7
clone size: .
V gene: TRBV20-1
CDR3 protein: CSARDPQGTGEQYF

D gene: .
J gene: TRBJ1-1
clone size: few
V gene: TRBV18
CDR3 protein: CASSPWIRRFLNTEAFF

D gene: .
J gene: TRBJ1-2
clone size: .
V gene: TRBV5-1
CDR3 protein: CASSEPDGLNYGYTF

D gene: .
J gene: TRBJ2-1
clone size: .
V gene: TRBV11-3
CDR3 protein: CASSLDPRRIHEQFF

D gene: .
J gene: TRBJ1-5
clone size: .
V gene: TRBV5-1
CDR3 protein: CASSFKGNQPQHF

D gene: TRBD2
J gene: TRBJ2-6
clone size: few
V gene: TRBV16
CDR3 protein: CASSRVGGSGSSGANVLTF

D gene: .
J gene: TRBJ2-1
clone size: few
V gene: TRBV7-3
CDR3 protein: CASSVQGPIYNEQFF

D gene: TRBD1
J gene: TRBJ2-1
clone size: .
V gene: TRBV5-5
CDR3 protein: CASISGTALYNEQFF

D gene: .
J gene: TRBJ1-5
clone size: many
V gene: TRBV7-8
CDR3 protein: CASSLDDWGPRNQPQHF

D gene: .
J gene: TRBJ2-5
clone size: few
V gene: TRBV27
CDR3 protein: CASSSLAVAETQYF

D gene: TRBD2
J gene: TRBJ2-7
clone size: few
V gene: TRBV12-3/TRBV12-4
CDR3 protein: CASRGGGPSGYSYEQYF

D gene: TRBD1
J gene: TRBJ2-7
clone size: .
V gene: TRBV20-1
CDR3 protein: CSARAPGTGPYEQYF

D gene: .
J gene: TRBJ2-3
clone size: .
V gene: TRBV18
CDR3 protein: CASSPLRGASTDTQYF

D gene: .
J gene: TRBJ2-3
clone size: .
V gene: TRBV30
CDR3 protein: CAWRQLGSTDTQYF

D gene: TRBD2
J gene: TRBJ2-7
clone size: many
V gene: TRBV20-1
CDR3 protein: CSAWTSPLGFEQYF